This TCR beta chain comes out of a study of OX40 agonist ivuxolimab in advanced cancers. About the study: The study enrolled dose-escalation patients with hepatocellular carcinoma, melanoma, renal cell or head and neck cancer.

The repertoire was sequenced with immunoSEQ multiplex PCR; TCRdb's copy has only in-frame clones and lacks some. This table holds roughly 45,000 clones, about nine tenths found once. Germline CDR1 reads SGHNT; CDR2 reads YENEEA. The V and J ends lost 3 bases and 3 bases respectively, with 12 bases between them. The CDR3 contains 15 residues. The chain uses TRBV11-3 and TRBJ2-1; perhaps D is TRBD1 or TRBD2 (5 bases each). The sequences come from CD4+ or CD8+ T cells sorted from blood, collected in a trial of the OX40 agonist ivuxolimab. This sequence originates from an adult with an advanced solid tumor such as melanoma, head and neck, liver or kidney cancer. Here the CDR3 reads CASSFDEGRYNEQFF. In DNA form, the CDR3 reads TGTGCCAGCAGCTTTGATGAGGGGCGCTACAATGAGCAGTTCTTC.